This section outlines one T cell receptor beta chain sequence together with its context. Its antigen has not been determined. No per-base quality is available; no much larger clone lies one base away. In the same sample, other DNA sequences code for this CDR3. This entry belongs to a study of blood T cell repertoires in COVID-19 (dated by TCRdb to the early 2020s). For context, the study as a whole: Samples from collaborators originated in the United States, Italy and Spain and spanned both the acute and convalescent phases of COVID-19. HLA class I and class II types, where available, came from metadata supplied by the sample provider rather than from assay-based typing. Samples were obtained from the ongoing ImmuneRACE study (first 160 participants) and from over 1,000 subjects provided by 6 global collaborators. The repertoires were released in a freely available public database intended as a resource for research on the immune response to SARS-CoV-2. The prospective study material was composed of cDNA or gDNA derived from T cells, B-cell-depleted T cells, or PBMCs. Deeply sampled blood TCRbeta repertoires from subjects exposed to, actively infected with, or recovered from COVID-19 were included in the dataset. A de-identified subject ID, COVID-19 status, age in years and sex were almost always included in the sample metadata.

Participants in the prospective study were aged roughly 18 to 95 years, lived in about two dozen United States geographic areas, and enrolled through a virtual design. To assign participants to cohorts, the prospective study relied on clinical history that participants themselves reported in a screening survey and a study questionnaire. For ImmuneRACE Cohort 3, a participant was defined as recovered based on two consecutive negative NP/OP PCR tests, clearance by a healthcare professional, or resolution of symptoms. In the prospective study, whole blood, serum and a nasopharyngeal or oropharyngeal swab were collected from each participant by mobile phlebotomists. Prospective study participants could optionally give additional blood draws and questionnaires over a 2-month period. Before DNA extraction, blood samples from the prospective study were shipped at room temperature or frozen. What the study reported, not specific to this receptor: Clinical and demographic metadata were provided uncurated, with the amount varying by source and participant.

The trim is 0 bases for V and 4 bases for J, with a gap of 7 bases between the germline ends. From a lookup of the germline V gene (reference sequence), CDR1 and CDR2 are SEHNR and FQNEAQ. The CDR3 goes from the cysteine to the phenylalanine over 13 residues. Of all the DNA, just the CDR3 is kept, 39 bases in frame from base 1. TCRbeta CDR3 regions were amplified from genomic DNA using the immunoSEQ Assay, a bias-controlled multiplex PCR. As for the authors' bioinformatics: The number of nucleated cells in each sample was estimated from the amplification of reference gene primers within the assay. Sequence reads were collapsed and filtered to measure the absolute abundance of every unique TCRbeta CDR3 rearrangement. For each sample, productive Simpson clonality was calculated by taking the square root of Simpson's diversity index across productive rearrangements. TCRdb holds this immuneACCESS table with in-frame rearrangements only. Some clones are missing; in checked studies, unresolved V genes explain under half, and the rest has no known cause. The DNA was the basis for D and trimming; V, J and clone size are from that table. The sample data list 130,000 to 150,000 clones, and more than 75% of these were observed just once. In total, the top ten clones hold 10% to 12% of the sample.

Material for sequencing was PBMCs or T cells enriched from blood (not recorded which). The origin of this receptor is a man in his sixties who had recovered from COVID-19. Recombination joined TRBV7-9 with TRBJ2-7; the D gene is perhaps TRBD2, on 6 matching bases. The CDR3 corresponds to CASSLAGTYEQYF. DNA sequence: TGTGCCAGCAGCTTAGCGGGGACTTACGAGCAGTACTTC.